A single sample is the source of the 20 T cell receptor beta chains below, sequenced in a study of blood T cell repertoires in COVID-19. The assay was immunoSEQ multiplex PCR, and TCRdb's table has in-frame clones only and misses some. The sample holds 95,000 to 110,000 clones, more than 80% seen once. Material: peripheral blood. All receptors derive from a middle-aged man with active or convalescent COVID-19.

This chain links TRBV19 with TRBJ2-3; TRBD1 matches 10 bases. V lost 0 bases and J lost 4; bases outside the gene matches: 1. Per the germline V gene, CDR1 is LNHDA and CDR2 is SQIVND (reference sequence). The CDR3 is 15 residues long. Written as DNA, the CDR3 is TGTGCCAGTAGTATAGAAGGGACAGGGGCAGATACGCAGTATTTT. It yields the protein CASSIEGTGADTQYF.

The chain recombines TRBV30 with TRBJ2-7; the match to TRBD2 covers 9 bases. CDR1 is GTSNPN and CDR2 is SVGIG in the germline V gene (reference sequence). The CDR3 extends over 14 amino acids. Losses at the gene ends were 4 bases for V and 0 bases for J; bases not matched to a gene: 4. This CDR3 is CAWTAGGNSYEQYF. The CDR3 coding sequence is TGTGCCTGGACCGCGGGAGGGAACTCCTACGAGCAGTACTTC.

This clone was seen once. The rearrangement joins TRBV3-1 (or the pseudogene TRBV3-2) to TRBJ2-7, with a tentative D call TRBD1 (6 bases). Trimming pared 3 bases from V and 1 base from J, leaving 13 bases between. This CDR3 comprises 15 residues. Germline loops: CDR1 LGHDT, CDR2 YNNKEL (reference sequence). CDR3 region: CASSHQSRGSYEQYF. The DNA of the CDR3 is TGTGCCAGCAGCCACCAGAGCAGGGGATCCTACGAGCAGTACTTC.

The chain recombines TRBV2 with TRBJ2-5; the match to TRBD2 covers 9 bases. The CDR3 extends over 17 amino acids. CDR1 is SNHLY and CDR2 is FYNNEI in the germline V gene. With V trimmed by 6 bases and J by 5 bases, 16 bases remained unmatched. The CDR3 DNA is TGTGCCAGCAGCAATTCCGCGGGGGCGGGAGGGGCGGAGACCCAGTACTTC. Translation: CASSNSAGAGGAETQYF. The complete variable domain, with remaining parts taken from reference TRBV2 and TRBJ2-5, reads EPEVTQTPSHQVTQMGQEVILRCVPISNHLYFYWYRQILGQKVEFLVSFYNNEISEKSEIFDDQFSVERPDGSNFTLKIRSTKLEDSAMYFCASSNSAGAGGAETQYFGPGTRLLVL.

The V gene is TRBV4-2, the J gene TRBJ2-3; 7 bases map to TRBD2. The ends lost 1 base at V and 6 bases at J; junction bases unmatched: 10. This CDR3 has 16 amino acids. The V gene's germline CDR1 is LGHNA and CDR2 YNFKEQ. The CDR3 DNA reads as TGTGCCAGCAGCCAAGGTCTAGCGGACCATTTTGATACGCAGTATTTT. Translation: CASSQGLADHFDTQYF.

This clone was seen a single time. The rearrangement joins TRBV7-8 to TRBJ2-5; D is possibly TRBD2 (6 bases). Germline CDR1 SGHVS, CDR2 FQNEAQ. Trimming removed 4 bases from V and 5 bases from J, with 20 bases in between. The CDR3 runs 16 residues. DNA for the CDR3: TGTGCCAGCAGCTCAGATTTCGGGCGGGGTTCGGAGACCCAGTACTTC. It yields the protein CASSSDFGRGSETQYF.

This chain links TRBV29-1 with TRBJ1-1; D unclear. The CDR3 length is 10 residues. The germline V gene encodes CDR1 SQVTM and CDR2 ANQGSEA. V lost 3 bases and J lost 6, with 5 bases in between. The CDR3 loop is CSVDSPEAFF. CDR3 nucleotide sequence: TGCAGCGTTGATTCTCCTGAAGCTTTCTTT. The full variable domain, its missing parts supplied by reference TRBV29-1 and TRBJ1-1, is SAVISQKPSRDICQRGTSLTIQCQVDSQVTMMFWYRQQPGQSLTLIATANQGSEATYESGFVIDKFPISRPNLTFSTLTVSNMSPEDSSIYLCSVDSPEAFFGQGTRLTVV.

This sequence joins TRBV28 and TRBJ2-7, with 8 bases fitting TRBD1. V was clipped by 3 bases and J by 3 bases; unmatched bases: 7. CDR1 MDHEN and CDR2 SYDVKM come from the germline V gene. This CDR3 is 15 amino acids long. The CDR3, as DNA: TGTGCCAGCAGTTTTGGACAGGGACCCCTCTACGAGCAGTACTTC. It yields the protein CASSFGQGPLYEQYF.

The chain recombines TRBV6-6 with TRBJ2-1; D uncertain. Germline V gene sequence: CDR1 MNHNY, CDR2 SVGAGI (reference sequence). V was trimmed by 8 bases and J by 7 bases, leaving 9 bases between them. The CDR3 is made up of 11 amino acids. The CDR3 region is CASVTTNEQFF. In nucleotides, the CDR3 is TGTGCCAGCGTAACGACTAATGAGCAGTTCTTC.

This clone was detected a few times. The chain combines TRBV6-2 or TRBV6-3 with TRBJ1-2, with D unclear. The CDR3 length is 12 residues. CDR1 and CDR2 from the germline V gene are MNHEY and SVGEGT. Trimming stripped 4 bases from V and 7 bases from J, with 10 bases between. The CDR3 sequence is CASSLPFGGYTF. The CDR3, as DNA: TGTGCCAGCAGTTTACCTTTCGGTGGCTACACCTTC.

This clone was seen just once. The chain links TRBV21-1 to TRBJ1-1; the D call TRBD1 from the table was never checked on the DNA. TRBV21-1 is reported as a pseudogene. The CDR3 has 18 residues. CDR3 in amino acids: CASSIKADEDRSRTEAFF. CDR3 nucleotides: TGTGCCAGCAGCATAAAAGCGGATGAGGACAGAAGTCGAACTGAAGCTTTCTTT.

V gene TRBV5-1 combines with J gene TRBJ2-3; TRBD2 matches at 10 bases. Germline V gene sequence: CDR1 SGHRS, CDR2 YFSETQ. V dropped 4 bases and J dropped 1; count of bases not matched to a gene: 6. The CDR3 covers 16 residues. In DNA, the CDR3 is TGCGCCAGCAGCGAGACCGGGACTAGCGGCACAGATACGCAGTATTTT. This translates into CASSETGTSGTDTQYF.

This chain links TRBV2 with TRBJ2-7, with a tentative D call TRBD2 (5 bases). This CDR3 comprises 12 residues. Trimming removed 2 bases from V and 7 bases from J, with 9 bases in between. The germline gives CDR1 SNHLY, CDR2 FYNNEI. The CDR3 loop is CASSELALEQYF. The CDR3, as DNA: TGTGCCAGCAGTGAACTAGCCTTAGAGCAGTACTTC.

The rearrangement joins TRBV28 to TRBJ2-1, with D perhaps TRBD1 (6 bases). This CDR3 region has 15 residues. Germline CDR1 and CDR2: MDHEN and SYDVKM. Trimming took off 8 bases at V and 3 bases at J, with 17 bases between the two ends. CDR3: CASCLVGTFYNEQFF. CDR3 sequence (DNA): TGTGCCAGCTGCCTAGTCGGGACATTCTACAATGAGCAGTTCTTC.

The chain uses TRBV23-1 and TRBJ2-7; TRBD2 matches 7 bases. TRBV23-1 is known as an ORF, though its function is uncertain. The CDR3 is 15 residues long. The V and J ends lost 0 bases and 0 bases, in that order; junction bases with no gene match: 2. The CDR3 loop is CASSQSGGSSYEQYF. The CDR3 DNA follows: TGCGCCAGCAGTCAATCAGGCGGGAGCTCCTACGAGCAGTACTTC.

The genes are TRBV27 and TRBJ1-6; D possibly corresponds to TRBD1 (5 bases). This CDR3 region has 13 residues. Trimming left V 5 bases short and J 15 bases short, with 17 bases between. Looked up from germline, CDR1 is MNHEY and CDR2 is SMNVEV (reference sequence). The CDR3 sequence is CASSAQGRSILHF. The DNA of the CDR3 is TGTGCCAGCAGTGCCCAGGGTCGTAGTATCCTCCACTTT.

J is TRBJ2-7 and V is TRBV10-2; no clear D gene. Between the trimmed V and J ends, which lost 0 bases and 4 bases, there was a span of 10 bases. The CDR3 has 14 amino acids. Germline V lookup: CDR1 WSHSY, CDR2 SAAADI. DNA of the CDR3: TGCGCCAGCAGTGAGTCCTACCCACCATACGAGCAGTACTTC. It encodes CASSESYPPYEQYF.

The rearrangement joins TRBV2 to TRBJ2-6; no reliable D call. V shed 6 bases and J shed 2 bases, with 8 bases lying between them. Germline assignment: CDR1 SNHLY and CDR2 FYNNEI. The CDR3 totals 14 residues. The CDR3, as DNA: TGTGCCAGCAGCGGGTTAGCTGGGGCCAACGTCCTGACTTTC. This translates into CASSGLAGANVLTF.

The chain joins TRBV7-2 to TRBJ1-2; 8 bases are a match to TRBD1. Germline assignment: CDR1 SGHTA and CDR2 FQGNSA. J was trimmed by 8 bases and V by 1 base; bases with no gene match: 6. The CDR3 covers 14 residues. CDR3 residues: CASSLGQGAAGYTF. CDR3 nucleotide sequence: TGTGCCAGCAGCTTAGGTCAGGGGGCGGCCGGCTACACCTTC.

The rearrangement links TRBV2 to TRBJ1-1; D is possibly TRBD1 (5 bases). V dropped 5 bases and J dropped 4 bases, with 17 bases sitting between them. This CDR3 spans 15 amino acids. Germline assignment: CDR1 SNHLY and CDR2 FYNNEI. This CDR3 is CASSPGGVVVTEAFF. The DNA for the CDR3 is TGTGCCAGCAGTCCTGGGGGGGTTGTCGTCACTGAAGCTTTCTTT.